This entry describes one T cell receptor (beta chain). Its antigen is undetermined. The sample is drawn from a study of OX40 agonist ivuxolimab in advanced cancers. Study-level results: CD8+ T cells averaged more expanded clones than CD4+.

The repertoire was sequenced with immunoSEQ multiplex PCR; TCRdb's copy has only in-frame clones and lacks some. The sample has approximately 66,000 clones; roughly 85% are singletons. This CDR3 is 11 amino acids long. V was pared by 7 bases and J by 6 bases, with 2 bases of the junction left unmatched. The germline CDR1 and CDR2 sequences are MNHNY and SVGAGI (reference sequence). The sample in question was CD4+ or CD8+ T cells sorted from blood, obtained in a trial of the OX40 agonist ivuxolimab. The genes are TRBV6-6 and TRBJ2-7; TRBD1 agrees at 8 bases. This TCR was sampled from an adult with an advanced solid tumor such as melanoma, head and neck, liver or kidney cancer. The CDR3 nucleotides are TGTGCCAGCACCACAGGGGGCGAGCAGTACTTC. Translated, it gives CASTTGGEQYF.